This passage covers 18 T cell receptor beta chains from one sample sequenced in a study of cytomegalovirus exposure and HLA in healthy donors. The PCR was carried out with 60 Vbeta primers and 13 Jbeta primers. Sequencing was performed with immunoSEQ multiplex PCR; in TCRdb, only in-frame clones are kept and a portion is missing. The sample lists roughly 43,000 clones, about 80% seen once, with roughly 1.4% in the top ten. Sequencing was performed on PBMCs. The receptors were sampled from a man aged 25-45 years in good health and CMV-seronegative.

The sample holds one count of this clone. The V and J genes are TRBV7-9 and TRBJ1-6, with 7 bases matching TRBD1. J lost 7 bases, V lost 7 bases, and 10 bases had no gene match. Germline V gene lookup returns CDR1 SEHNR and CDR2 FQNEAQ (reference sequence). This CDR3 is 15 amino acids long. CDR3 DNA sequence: TGTGCCAGCACCTTCTCGACAGGGTCAAATTCACCCCTCCACTTT. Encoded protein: CASTFSTGSNSPLHF.

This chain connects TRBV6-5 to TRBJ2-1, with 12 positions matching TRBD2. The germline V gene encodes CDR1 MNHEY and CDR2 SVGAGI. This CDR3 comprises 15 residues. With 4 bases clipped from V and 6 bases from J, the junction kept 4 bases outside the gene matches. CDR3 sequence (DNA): TGTGCCAGCAGTTCTAGCGGGAGGGTACGCAATGAGCAGTTCTTC. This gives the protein CASSSSGRVRNEQFF.

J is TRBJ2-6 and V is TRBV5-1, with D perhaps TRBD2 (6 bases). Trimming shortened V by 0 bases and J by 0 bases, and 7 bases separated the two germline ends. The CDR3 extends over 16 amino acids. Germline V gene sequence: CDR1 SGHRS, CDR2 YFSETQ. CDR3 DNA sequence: TGCGCCAGCAGCTTGGGCGGGATCTCTGGGGCCAACGTCCTGACTTTC. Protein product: CASSLGGISGANVLTF.

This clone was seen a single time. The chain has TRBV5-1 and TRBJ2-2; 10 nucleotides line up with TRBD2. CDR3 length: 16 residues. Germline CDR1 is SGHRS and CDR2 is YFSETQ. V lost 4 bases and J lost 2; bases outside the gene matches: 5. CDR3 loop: CASSGRTSGNTGELFF. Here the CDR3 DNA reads TGCGCCAGCAGCGGGAGGACTAGCGGAAACACCGGGGAGCTGTTTTTT.

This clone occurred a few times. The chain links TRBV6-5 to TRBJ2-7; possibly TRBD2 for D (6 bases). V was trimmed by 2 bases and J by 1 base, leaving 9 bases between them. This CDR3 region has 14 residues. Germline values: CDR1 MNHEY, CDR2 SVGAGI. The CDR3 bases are TGTGCCAGCAGTTACCCGGGACTTTCCTACGAGCAGTACTTC. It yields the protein CASSYPGLSYEQYF.

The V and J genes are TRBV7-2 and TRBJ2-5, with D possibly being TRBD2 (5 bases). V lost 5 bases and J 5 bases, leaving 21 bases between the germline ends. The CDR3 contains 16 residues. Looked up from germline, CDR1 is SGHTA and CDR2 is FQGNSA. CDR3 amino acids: CASSPNPPRTRETQYF. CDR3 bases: TGTGCCAGCAGCCCGAACCCTCCTCGTACTAGGGAGACCCAGTACTTC.

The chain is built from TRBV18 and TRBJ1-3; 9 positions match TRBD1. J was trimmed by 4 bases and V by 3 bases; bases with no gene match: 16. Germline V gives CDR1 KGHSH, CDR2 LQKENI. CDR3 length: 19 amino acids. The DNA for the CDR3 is TGTGCCAGCTCACCCCCTGGGACAGGGAGTTTTATCTCCGGAAACACCATATATTTT. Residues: CASSPPGTGSFISGNTIYF.

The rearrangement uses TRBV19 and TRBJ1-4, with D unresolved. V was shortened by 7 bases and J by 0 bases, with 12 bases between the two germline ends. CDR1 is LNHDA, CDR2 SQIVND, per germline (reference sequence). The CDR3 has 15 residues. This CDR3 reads CASTSSGSTNEKLFF. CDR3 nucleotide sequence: TGTGCCAGTACCTCCTCGGGGTCAACTAATGAAAAACTGTTTTTT.

In DNA form, the CDR3 reads TGTGCCAGCAGTTACTCGAGGGGGCCTGGGGCCAACGTCCTGACTTTC. It encodes CASSYSRGPGANVLTF. The chain recombines TRBV6-5 with TRBJ2-6, with 7 bases that match TRBD1. V lost 0 bases, J lost 2 bases, and 1 base stayed unmatched. The CDR3 consists of 16 residues. Germline V lookup: CDR1 MNHEY, CDR2 SVGAGI.

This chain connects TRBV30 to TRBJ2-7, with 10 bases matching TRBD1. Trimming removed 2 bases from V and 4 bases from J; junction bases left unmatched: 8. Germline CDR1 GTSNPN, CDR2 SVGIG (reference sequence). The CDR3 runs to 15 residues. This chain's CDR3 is CAWSQPGQGWYEQYF. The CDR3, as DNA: TGTGCCTGGAGTCAACCGGGACAGGGGTGGTACGAGCAGTACTTC.

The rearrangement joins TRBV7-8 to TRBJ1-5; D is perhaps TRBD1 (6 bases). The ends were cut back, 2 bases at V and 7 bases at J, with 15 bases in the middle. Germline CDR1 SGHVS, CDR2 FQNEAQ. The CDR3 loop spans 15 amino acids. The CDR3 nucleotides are TGTGCCAGCAGCTTAAGAGGGGGATTTGAGCAGCCCCAGCATTTT. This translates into CASSLRGGFEQPQHF.

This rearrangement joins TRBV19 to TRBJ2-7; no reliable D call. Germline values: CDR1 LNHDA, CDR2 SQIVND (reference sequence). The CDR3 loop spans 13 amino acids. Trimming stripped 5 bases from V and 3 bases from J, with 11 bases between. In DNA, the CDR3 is TGTGCCAGTAGTTATGGTAGCTTCTACGAGCAGTACTTC. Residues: CASSYGSFYEQYF.

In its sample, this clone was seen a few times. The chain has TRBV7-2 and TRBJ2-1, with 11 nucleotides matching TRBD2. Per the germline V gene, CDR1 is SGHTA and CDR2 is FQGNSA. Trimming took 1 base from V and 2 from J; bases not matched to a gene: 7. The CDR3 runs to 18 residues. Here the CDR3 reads CASSLVVLAGDPYNEQFF. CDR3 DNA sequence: TGTGCCAGCAGCTTAGTAGTACTAGCGGGAGACCCCTACAATGAGCAGTTCTTC.

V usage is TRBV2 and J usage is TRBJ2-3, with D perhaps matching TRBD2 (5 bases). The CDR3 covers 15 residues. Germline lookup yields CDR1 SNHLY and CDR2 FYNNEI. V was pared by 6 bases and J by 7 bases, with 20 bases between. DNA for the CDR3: TGTGCCAGCAGGGCCGACTATTCCCGCCAAAATACGCAGTATTTT. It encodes CASRADYSRQNTQYF.

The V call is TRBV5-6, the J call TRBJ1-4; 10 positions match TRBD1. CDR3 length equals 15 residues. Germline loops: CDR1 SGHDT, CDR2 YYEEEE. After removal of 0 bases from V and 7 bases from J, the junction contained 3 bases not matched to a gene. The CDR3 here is CASSLGTGGSEKLFF. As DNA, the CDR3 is TGTGCCAGCAGCTTGGGGACAGGGGGTAGTGAAAAACTGTTTTTT.

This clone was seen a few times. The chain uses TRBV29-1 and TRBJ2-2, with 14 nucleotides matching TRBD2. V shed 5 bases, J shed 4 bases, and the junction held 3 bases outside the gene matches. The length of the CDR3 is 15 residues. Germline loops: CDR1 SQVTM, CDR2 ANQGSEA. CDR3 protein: CSVPGTSGSTGELFF. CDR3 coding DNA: TGCAGCGTTCCCGGGACTAGCGGGAGCACCGGGGAGCTGTTTTTT.

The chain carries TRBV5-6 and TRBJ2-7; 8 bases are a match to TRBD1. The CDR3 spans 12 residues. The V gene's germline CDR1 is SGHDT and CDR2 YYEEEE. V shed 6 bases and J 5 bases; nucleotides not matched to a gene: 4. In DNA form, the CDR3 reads TGTGCCAGCATCTCGACAGGGGACGAGCAGTACTTC. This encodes CASISTGDEQYF.

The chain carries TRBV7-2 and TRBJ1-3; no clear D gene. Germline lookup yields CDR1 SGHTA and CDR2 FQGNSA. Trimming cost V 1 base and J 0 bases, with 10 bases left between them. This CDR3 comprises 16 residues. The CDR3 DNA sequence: TGTGCCAGCAGCTTAGTCAATCCGAGCTCTGGAAACACCATATATTTT. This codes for CASSLVNPSSGNTIYF. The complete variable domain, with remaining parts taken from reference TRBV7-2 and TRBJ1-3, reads GAGVSQSPSNKVTEKGKDVELRCDPISGHTALYWYRQSLGQGLEFLIYFQGNSAPDKSGLPSDRFSAERTGGSVSTLTIQRTQQEDSAVYLCASSLVNPSSGNTIYFGEGSWLTVV.